Following are 29 T cell receptor beta chains from one sample sequenced in a study of blood T cells in healthy people across ages. A sample-barcoded 5' primer and a J-beta primer mix were used in a second PCR of about 7 to 11 cycles. TCRdb used MiXCR to reprocess the 5' RACE reads, holding one entry per CDR3 protein. The table includes some 1,000,000 distinct CDR3 sequences, under 30% detected once. These data were also reused for a study on T cells of mothers and their children.

Material for sequencing was blood. The origin of the receptors is a girl aged 2-10 years in good health.

This clonotype has only a few counts. The chain couples TRBV15 to TRBJ2-3, with D possibly TRBD1 on 5 matching bases. The CDR3 covers 16 residues. Germline V gene lookup returns CDR1 LNHNV and CDR2 YYDKDF (reference sequence). The V end was cut by 3 bases, the J end by 0 bases, with 13 bases between. The CDR3 bases are TGTGCCACCAGCAGCACGGACATTTTTAGCACAGATACGCAGTATTTT. This sequence encodes CATSSTDIFSTDTQYF.

The rearrangement uses TRBV20-1 and TRBJ1-2; D gene ambiguous. Trimming removed 5 bases at V and 7 bases at J, with 29 bases between. This CDR3 spans 17 amino acids. From germline, CDR1 is DFQATT and CDR2 SNEGSKA (reference sequence). The CDR3 region has the DNA TGCAGTGCTGCCCCGCGAGAGGCAGTACCCTCGTCGGGTGGCTACACCTTC. This sequence encodes CSAAPREAVPSSGGYTF.

The J gene is TRBJ2-5, the V gene TRBV20-1; 10 bases fit TRBD2. Judging by the DNA end, TRBJ2-1 fits better; the J call may be wrong. The germline gives CDR1 DFQATT, CDR2 SNEGSKA (reference sequence). This CDR3 is 16 amino acids long. For the CDR3, the DNA is TGCAGTGCTTGGGGGCCGACTAGCGGGTATTCGAATGAGCAGTTCTTC. This codes for CSAWGPTSGYSNEQFF.

Worth noting for this clonotype: At one boundary the junction diverges from the germline segment, which might be a read error. The genes are TRBV2 and TRBJ2-5; the D is unclear. This CDR3 has 14 residues. Germline V lookup: CDR1 SNHLY, CDR2 FYNNEI. CDR3 sequence reads: CASNEGRSQETQYF. DNA for the CDR3: TGTGCCAGCAATGAAGGCAGGTCCCAAGAGACCCAGTACTTC. Looking up the rest from reference TRBV2 and TRBJ2-5 gives the full variable domain: EPEVTQTPSHQVTQMGQEVILRCVPISNHLYFYWYRQILGQKVEFLVSFYNNEISEKSEIFDDQFSVERPDGSNFTLKIRSTKLEDSAMYFCASNEGRSQETQYFGPGTRLLVL.

The chain recombines TRBV7-2 with TRBJ2-1; TRBD1 agrees at 8 bases. The V gene end was trimmed by 5 bases and the J gene end by 5 bases; junction bases not matched to a gene: 8. The CDR3 is 15 amino acids. Germline CDR1 SGHTA, CDR2 FQGNSA. The CDR3 loop is CASSPWTGTHNEQFF. Written as DNA, the CDR3 is TGTGCCAGCAGCCCCTGGACAGGGACCCACAATGAGCAGTTCTTC. The full variable domain, with the rest looked up from reference TRBV7-2 and TRBJ2-1, is GAGVSQSPSNKVTEKGKDVELRCDPISGHTALYWYRQSLGQGLEFLIYFQGNSAPDKSGLPSDRFSAERTGGSVSTLTIQRTQQEDSAVYLCASSPWTGTHNEQFFGPGTRLTVL.

This clonotype was seen only a few times. The chain combines TRBV6-1 with TRBJ2-7, with TRBD2 identical over 12 bases. CDR1 is MNHNS, CDR2 SASEGT, per germline. CDR3 length: 16 residues. The junction had 3 bases not matched to a gene; V was cut back by 0 bases and J by 3 bases. The CDR3 loop reads CASSEATSGRSYEQYF. CDR3 nucleotide sequence: TGTGCCAGCAGTGAAGCGACTAGCGGGAGAAGCTACGAGCAGTACTTC.

This clonotype appeared a few times. The CDR3 sequence is CSAGIPSTEAFF. As DNA, the CDR3 is TGCAGTGCTGGTATTCCTAGCACTGAAGCTTTCTTT. The V and J genes are TRBV20-1 and TRBJ1-1; D is unclear. Trimming pared 5 bases from V and 4 bases from J, leaving 11 bases between. CDR1 DFQATT and CDR2 SNEGSKA come from the germline V gene (reference sequence). The CDR3 loop spans 12 amino acids.

V is TRBV7-3 and J is TRBJ2-1; a weak D match, TRBD2 (5 bases). This CDR3 has 14 amino acids. CDR1 and CDR2 (germline): SGHTA, FQGTGA. V was pared by 4 bases and J by 3 bases, with 10 bases between. Here the CDR3 reads CASSSSGIYNEQFF. The CDR3 DNA is TGTGCCAGCAGCTCGTCGGGGATCTACAATGAGCAGTTCTTC.

There are a few counts of this clonotype. The chain couples TRBV15 to TRBJ1-2, with unresolved D. The CDR3 runs to 15 residues. From germline, CDR1 is LNHNV and CDR2 YYDKDF (reference sequence). Between the trimmed V and J ends, which lost 3 bases and 4 bases, there was a span of 15 bases. In nucleotides, the CDR3 is TGTGCCACCAGCAGGGAAGGTTCGGGATCCTATGGCTACACCTTC. Translation gives CATSREGSGSYGYTF.

In its sample, this clonotype was seen many times. The chain joins TRBV9 to TRBJ2-3, with 7 bases that match TRBD1. This CDR3 region has 14 residues. J gave up 1 base and V 7 bases, and 6 bases lay outside the gene matches. Germline CDR1 SGDLS, CDR2 YYNGEE. CDR3 in amino acids: CASGDTGGTDTQYF. In nucleotides, the CDR3 is TGTGCCAGCGGGGACACAGGGGGCACAGATACGCAGTATTTT.

The CDR3 coding sequence is TGTGCCAGCAGTACCCCGGGACCCCGAACAGATACGCAGTATTTT. Its translation is CASSTPGPRTDTQYF. The rearrangement uses TRBV28 and TRBJ2-3; D tentatively reads TRBD1 or TRBD2 (5 bases each). This CDR3 comprises 15 residues. Per the germline V gene, CDR1 is MDHEN and CDR2 is SYDVKM. The V gene lost 5 bases and the J gene lost 3 bases, with 15 bases spanning the gap.

This clonotype was seen a handful of times. The chain carries TRBV7-9 and TRBJ2-2; 10 nucleotides line up with TRBD2. The CDR3 runs 17 residues. In germline, CDR1 is SEHNR, CDR2 FQNEAQ (reference sequence). V trimming: 2 bases; J trimming: 3 bases; junction bases outside the gene matches: 6. CDR3 sequence reads: CASSLMGTSAYTGELFF. DNA of the CDR3: TGTGCCAGCAGCTTAATGGGGACTAGCGCATACACCGGGGAGCTGTTTTTT.

The chain couples TRBV6-1 to TRBJ2-6; D tentatively reads TRBD1 or TRBD2 (5 bases each). Germline values: CDR1 MNHNS, CDR2 SASEGT. CDR3 length equals 17 residues. The V and J ends lost 5 bases and 2 bases respectively, with 16 bases between them. This chain's CDR3 is CASSTGPVRAGANVLTF. Written as DNA, the CDR3 is TGTGCCAGCAGTACGGGGCCCGTCCGGGCTGGGGCCAACGTCCTGACTTTC.

This clonotype was seen more than once but under ten times. The chain carries TRBV6-5 and TRBJ1-2; the match to TRBD1 covers 8 bases. The CDR3 is 13 amino acids. The V and J ends lost 5 bases and 6 bases, in that order; junction bases with no gene match: 5. In germline, CDR1 is MNHEY, CDR2 SVGAGI. The CDR3 DNA sequence: TGTGCCAGCAGTACAGGACAGGGAAATGGCTACACCTTC. Its protein is CASSTGQGNGYTF.

The chain links TRBV10-1 to TRBJ2-5; 9 bases agree with TRBD2. There are 14 residues in the CDR3. Germline V lookup: CDR1 WNHNN, CDR2 SYGVQD (reference sequence). The J segment lost 4 bases and the V segment lost 3 bases, leaving 3 bases of the junction unmatched. The CDR3: CASSEGLAIETQYF. CDR3 in DNA: TGCGCCAGCAGTGAAGGACTAGCGATAGAGACCCAGTACTTC.

To note about this clonotype: One end of the junction fails to match germline, which may point to a read error. This chain uses TRBV5-1 with TRBJ2-7; D may be TRBD2 (5 bases). CDR3 length: 14 residues. Germline V gives CDR1 SGHRS, CDR2 YFSETQ. Here the CDR3 DNA reads TGCGCCAGCAGCCCCGGGGTTAGCTCCTACAAGCAGTACTTC. It yields the protein CASSPGVSSYKQYF.

This clonotype has just a few counts. The chain uses TRBV6-5 and TRBJ2-5; 7 bases are a match to TRBD1. Trimming took 3 bases from V and 5 from J; bases not matched to a gene: 3. This CDR3 spans 13 amino acids. Germline-derived CDR1 and CDR2 are MNHEY and SVGAGI. CDR3 nucleotide sequence: TGTGCCAGCAGTTATGTGACAGGGGAGACCCAGTACTTC. Protein sequence: CASSYVTGETQYF.

This chain uses TRBV19 with TRBJ2-3; possibly TRBD2 for D (5 bases). Germline CDR1 is LNHDA and CDR2 is SQIVND (reference sequence). The V gene lost 0 bases and the J gene lost 4 bases, with 23 bases spanning the gap. This CDR3 has 19 amino acids. The CDR3 reads CASSIDGFGLSGVSDTQYF. As DNA, the CDR3 is TGTGCCAGTAGTATAGACGGCTTCGGGCTCTCCGGGGTTTCAGATACGCAGTATTTT.

This chain connects TRBV12-3 or TRBV12-4 to TRBJ1-2; no clear D gene. The length of the CDR3 is 14 residues. The germline V and J ends were trimmed by 3 bases and 7 bases, with 15 bases remaining between them. This CDR3 is CASSFIGSTFGYTF. The CDR3 DNA reads TGTGCCAGCAGTTTTATCGGCTCCACTTTTGGCTACACCTTC.

The V gene is TRBV6-5, the J gene TRBJ1-5; the D gene is possibly TRBD1 (5 bases). Germline CDR1 is MNHEY and CDR2 is SVGAGI. V was clipped by 6 bases and J by 4 bases, with 13 bases between them. The CDR3 runs to 14 residues. Here the CDR3 DNA reads TGTGCCAGCAGACCCGGGACCCAGAATCAGCCCCAGCATTTT. It codes for CASRPGTQNQPQHF.

The genes are TRBV7-9 and TRBJ1-2; D is perhaps TRBD1 (6 bases). This CDR3 region has 15 residues. With 5 bases removed from V and 0 bases from J, the gap between germline ends came to 13 bases. Germline V gene lookup returns CDR1 SEHNR and CDR2 FQNEAQ (reference sequence). The CDR3 bases are TGTGCCAGCAGCACCCCGACAGGATCTAACTATGGCTACACCTTC. This encodes CASSTPTGSNYGYTF.

A few counts support this clonotype. The chain recombines TRBV28 with TRBJ2-5; possibly TRBD1 or TRBD2 for D (5 bases each). The tail of the sequence fits TRBJ2-7 better, so the J call may be wrong. The CDR3 contains 15 residues. Germline CDR1 MDHEN, CDR2 SYDVKM. The CDR3: CASSSQGMEAYEQYF. CDR3 nucleotide sequence: TGTGCCAGCAGTTCTCAGGGTATGGAGGCCTACGAGCAGTACTTC.

This clonotype was observed a handful of times. Relative to the germline gene, one junction end is altered; a read error may explain this. This chain connects TRBV6-1 to TRBJ1-5, with D hard to call. The CDR3 runs 11 residues. From germline, CDR1 is MNHNS and CDR2 SASEGT. The CDR3: CASSGVQPQHF. In DNA form, the CDR3 reads TGTGCCAGTAGTGGAGTTCAGCCCCAGCATTTT.

This clonotype appeared a few times. The chain uses TRBV20-1 and TRBJ1-5, with 10 bases aligning to TRBD1. Germline V CDR1 and CDR2: DFQATT, SNEGSKA (reference sequence). The CDR3 spans 15 residues. The trim removed 1 base at V and 2 bases at J, leaving 2 bases unmatched. CDR3 DNA sequence: TGCAGTGCTAGAGCCGGGACAGGGGGCAATCAGCCCCAGCATTTT. The encoded protein is CSARAGTGGNQPQHF.

This clonotype was counted between two and nine times. V usage is TRBV27 and J usage is TRBJ2-7; 7 nucleotides agree with TRBD2. In germline, CDR1 is MNHEY, CDR2 SMNVEV (reference sequence). V lost 2 bases to trimming and J lost 4 bases; unmatched junction nucleotides: 5. CDR3 length: 14 amino acids. The CDR3 sequence is CASSLTSAGYEQYF. CDR3 DNA: TGTGCCAGCAGTTTAACTTCAGCGGGATACGAGCAGTACTTC.

V is TRBV20-1 and J is TRBJ2-1; D may be TRBD2 (6 bases). Gene TRBJ2-5 matches the end of the DNA better, so the J call may be wrong. CDR1 and CDR2 from the germline V gene are DFQATT and SNEGSKA (reference sequence). The CDR3 covers 16 residues. The CDR3 loop is CSARDREGRGWETQYF. CDR3 DNA sequence: TGCAGTGCTAGAGATCGCGAGGGACGGGGGTGGGAGACCCAGTACTTC.

The chain joins TRBV7-9 to TRBJ2-1; D call uncertain. This CDR3 has 14 amino acids. Trimming removed 7 bases at V and 2 bases at J, with 12 bases between. The germline CDR1 and CDR2 sequences are SEHNR and FQNEAQ (reference sequence). CDR3 DNA: TGTGCCAGCAAACCTAGTATCCCCTACAATGAGCAGTTCTTC. Translating gives CASKPSIPYNEQFF.

This chain joins TRBV29-1 and TRBJ2-1; the match to TRBD2 covers 10 bases. The V segment lost 6 bases and the J segment 2 bases; nucleotides outside the gene matches: 13. Germline lookup yields CDR1 SQVTM and CDR2 ANQGSEA. There are 17 residues in the CDR3. This chain's CDR3 is CSVITVRTSGPYNEQFF. CDR3 DNA: TGCAGCGTAATTACCGTGAGGACTAGCGGTCCCTACAATGAGCAGTTCTTC.

This clonotype was counted between two and nine times. The J gene is TRBJ2-1, the V gene TRBV28, with D maybe TRBD2 (6 bases). This CDR3 is 15 amino acids long. The ends were cut back, 3 bases at V and 6 bases at J, with 15 bases in the middle. The germline V gene has CDR1 MDHEN and CDR2 SYDVKM. The CDR3 DNA follows: TGTGCCAGCAGTTTGTCACTAGCAACGACCAATGAGCAGTTCTTC. Protein product: CASSLSLATTNEQFF.